This TCR beta chain derives from a study of OX40 agonist ivuxolimab in advanced cancers. Sequencing was performed with immunoSEQ multiplex PCR; in TCRdb, only in-frame clones are kept and a portion is missing. This table holds approximately 77,000 clones, around four fifths found once. Germline V gene lookup returns CDR1 MNHNY and CDR2 SVGAGI (reference sequence). The CDR3 consists of 15 residues. With 6 bases clipped from V and 0 bases from J, the junction kept 7 bases outside the gene matches. V and J are TRBV6-6 and TRBJ1-2; 7 positions match TRBD1. Sample: CD4+ or CD8+ T cells sorted from blood, taken in a trial of the OX40 agonist ivuxolimab. This sequence originates from an adult with an advanced solid tumor such as melanoma, head and neck, liver or kidney cancer. As DNA, the CDR3 is TGTGCCAGCAGGAGGGATCAGGGGGCTAACTATGGCTACACCTTC. Its translation: CASRRDQGANYGYTF.